Sequencing of this T cell receptor beta chain was carried out in a study of T cell responses to AZD1222 COVID-19 vaccine. Study-level findings and limits: Targeting of unmutated variant regions was reportedly seen in nearly half of spike-specific TCRs. There were mostly white British donors and more females than males, and clonal diversity was possibly underestimated. An increase in Spike-specific TCR breadth and depth was observed after two AZD1222 doses.

Points on this clone: Its cognate antigen is unknown.

Assay used: immunoSEQ multiplex PCR; TCRdb lists only in-frame clones, some missing. The sample contains around 100,000 clones, more than 75% of which appear only once. V gave up 3 bases and J gave up 0 bases, with 6 bases separating them. Looked up from germline, CDR1 is MNHEY and CDR2 is SVGEGT. The CDR3 totals 14 residues. The sample consisted of peripheral blood, taken on day 0 of AZD1222 vaccination. This chain uses TRBV6-2 or TRBV6-3 with TRBJ1-3; D gene unclear. The clonotype was recovered from an adult in good health. CDR3 sequence reads: CASSYSGSGNTIYF. CDR3 DNA sequence: TGTGCCAGCAGTTATTCCGGCTCTGGAAACACCATATATTTT.